The 31 T cell receptor beta chains listed next were all sequenced from one sample in a study of cytomegalovirus exposure and HLA in healthy donors. 60 Vbeta and 13 Jbeta primers were used in PCR. Assay used: immunoSEQ multiplex PCR; TCRdb lists only in-frame clones, some missing. The repertoire holds 100,000 to 150,000 clones, with roughly four fifths as singletons. The sequencing sample was made of PBMCs. The receptors derive from a woman aged 45-65 years in good health and CMV-seronegative.

CDR3 coding DNA: TGCGCCAGCAGCTCCGGGACTAGCGGGAGGGCGTACAATGAGCAGTTCTTC. Its protein is CASSSGTSGRAYNEQFF. The chain recombines TRBV5-1 with TRBJ2-1, with TRBD2 identical over 16 bases. CDR1 is SGHRS and CDR2 is YFSETQ in the germline V gene. The CDR3 covers 17 residues. V lost 3 bases to trimming and J lost 4 bases; unmatched junction nucleotides: 4.

The rearrangement uses TRBV28 and TRBJ2-7, with TRBD2 identical over 7 bases. Germline V lookup: CDR1 MDHEN, CDR2 SYDVKM. The CDR3 length is 13 residues. V lost 8 bases, J lost 4 bases, and 8 bases stayed unmatched. The CDR3 reads CASGGGSLYEQYF. The CDR3 nucleotides are TGTGCCAGCGGGGGAGGGAGTCTGTACGAGCAGTACTTC.

The gene calls are TRBV5-4 and TRBJ1-2; a possible D gene is TRBD1 (6 bases). CDR1 and CDR2 from the germline V gene are SGHNT and YYREEE (reference sequence). Trimming stripped 4 bases from V and 2 bases from J, with 12 bases between. This CDR3 is 14 amino acids long. The CDR3 sequence: CASSTPGQNYGYTF. In DNA, the CDR3 is TGTGCCAGCAGCACCCCCGGACAGAACTATGGCTACACCTTC.

The chain links TRBV30 to TRBJ2-1; TRBD2 agrees at 7 bases. This CDR3 is built from 14 residues. V trimming: 8 bases; J trimming: 4 bases; junction bases outside the gene matches: 11. Germline CDR1 is GTSNPN and CDR2 is SVGIG (reference sequence). CDR3 loop: CAHRQASGYNEQFF. The CDR3 DNA is TGTGCCCACCGGCAGGCTAGCGGTTACAATGAGCAGTTCTTC.

The rearrangement joins TRBV7-2 to TRBJ2-7; 8 nucleotides align to TRBD2. Germline trimming cut 0 bases from V and 6 bases from J; bases unmatched to any gene: 7. Germline lookup yields CDR1 SGHTA and CDR2 FQGNSA. CDR3 size: 15 residues. The CDR3 nucleotides read TGTGCCAGCAGCTTAGCCGGTAGCGGGATGGTCGAGCAGTACTTC. Its protein product is CASSLAGSGMVEQYF.

In its sample, this clone was seen once. V and J are TRBV7-2 and TRBJ1-1, with D tentatively TRBD1 (5 bases). CDR1 is SGHTA and CDR2 is FQGNSA in the germline V gene. V lost 5 bases, J lost 5 bases, and 15 bases lay in between. This CDR3 contains 14 residues. CDR3 amino acids: CASSRDGGRTEAFF. In DNA form, the CDR3 reads TGTGCCAGCAGCCGGGACGGGGGACGGACTGAAGCTTTCTTT.

The chain has TRBV30 and TRBJ2-1; 11 bases match TRBD2. In germline, CDR1 is GTSNPN, CDR2 SVGIG (reference sequence). This CDR3 has 15 residues. Unmatched junction bases numbered 6, after V lost 4 bases and J lost 4 bases. The CDR3 protein is CAWNSGTSGYNEQFF. CDR3 in DNA: TGTGCCTGGAACTCCGGGACTAGCGGTTACAATGAGCAGTTCTTC. Variable domain in full (rest from reference TRBV30 and TRBJ2-1): SQTIHQWPATLVQPVGSPLSLECTVEGTSNPNLYWYRQAAGRGLQLLFYSVGIGQISSEVPQNLSASRPQDRQFILSSKKLLLSDSGFYLCAWNSGTSGYNEQFFGPGTRLTVL.

This chain links TRBV4-3 with TRBJ2-1; 12 nucleotides match TRBD1. V shed 1 base and J 7 bases; nucleotides not matched to a gene: 2. The CDR3 is made up of 15 amino acids. The germline gives CDR1 LGHNA, CDR2 YSLEER. The CDR3 sequence is CASSQGGQGANEQFF. CDR3 coding DNA: TGCGCCAGCAGCCAAGGGGGACAGGGGGCTAATGAGCAGTTCTTC.

In the case of this clone: One end of the junction does not line up with germline, which may come from a read error. The rearrangement uses TRBV7-7 and TRBJ1-5, with unresolved D. CDR1 and CDR2 from the germline V gene are SSHAT and FNYEAQ (reference sequence). The CDR3 has 13 amino acids. The CDR3, as DNA: TGTGCTAGCAGCTTATCATCATCTCAGCCCCAGCATTTT. Its translation is CASSLSSSQPQHF.

The V gene is TRBV6-5, the J gene TRBJ1-2; tentatively, D is TRBD1 (6 bases). The CDR3 contains 12 residues. Deletions cut 8 bases from V and 4 bases from J, with 11 bases between. CDR1 is MNHEY and CDR2 is SVGAGI in the germline V gene. CDR3 sequence: CASVDSLYGYTF. The CDR3 DNA follows: TGTGCCAGCGTGGACAGCCTCTATGGCTACACCTTC.

About this clone: Its ends do not fully match the called genes, so a read error is possible. The chain couples TRBV5-1 to TRBJ1-2, with D perhaps TRBD1 (5 bases). CDR3 size: 15 residues. Germline-derived CDR1 and CDR2 are SGHRS and YFSETQ. The CDR3 DNA follows: TGCGCCAGCAGCTTGCCGCAGGGTAAAAGGAATGGCTACCCCTTC. Its protein is CASSLPQGKRNGYPF.

The V call is TRBV2, the J call TRBJ2-2, with 10 bases that match TRBD2. The germline CDR1 and CDR2 sequences are SNHLY and FYNNEI. The CDR3 is 14 amino acids. J was trimmed by 4 bases and V by 4 bases; bases with no gene match: 0. CDR3 nucleotides: TGTGCCAGCAGTGGACTAGCGGGCACCGGGGAGCTGTTTTTT. It is translated as CASSGLAGTGELFF.

This CDR3 reads CASSYSSDSYNEQFF. DNA for the CDR3: TGTGCCAGCAGTTACTCTTCAGATTCCTACAATGAGCAGTTCTTC. The chain combines TRBV6-6 with TRBJ2-1; no clear D gene. Trimming removed 0 bases from V and 1 base from J, with 7 bases in between. This CDR3 region has 15 residues. Germline CDR1 is MNHNY and CDR2 is SVGAGI (reference sequence).

This CDR3 is CASSAGRLTNEKLFF. The CDR3 DNA is TGTGCCAGCAGTGCGGGGAGATTGACTAATGAAAAACTGTTTTTT. This rearrangement joins TRBV2 to TRBJ1-4, with D unclear. Germline V gene lookup returns CDR1 SNHLY and CDR2 FYNNEI. Trimming left V 4 bases short and J 2 bases short, with 11 bases between. This CDR3 is built from 15 residues.

The table lists this clone with a few counts. The chain links TRBV9 to TRBJ1-5; no firm D call. The CDR3 covers 13 residues. CDR1 and CDR2 from the germline V gene are SGDLS and YYNGEE. The V gene lost 0 bases and the J gene lost 6 bases, with 7 bases spanning the gap. The CDR3 DNA is TGTGCCAGCAGCGTAGATCCGGGTCAGCCCCAGCATTTT. Its translation is CASSVDPGQPQHF.

The V gene is TRBV18, the J gene TRBJ2-3; tentative D call: TRBD1 (6 bases). The CDR3 is 13 amino acids. Looked up from germline, CDR1 is KGHSH and CDR2 is LQKENI. Between the trimmed V and J ends, which lost 6 bases and 1 base, there was a span of 8 bases. The CDR3 nucleotides are TGTGCCAGCTCCAGGGGCCGCACAGATACGCAGTATTTT. It yields the protein CASSRGRTDTQYF.

The CDR3 DNA reads TGTGCCAGCAGCCTAAGGAGGGACTCTGGAAACACCATATATTTT. This translates into CASSLRRDSGNTIYF. The chain uses TRBV11-3 and TRBJ1-3, with no clear D. Germline CDR1 and CDR2: SGHNT and YENEEA. There are 15 residues in the CDR3. V gave up 5 bases and J gave up 0 bases, with 11 bases separating them.

This chain connects TRBV6-5 to TRBJ2-7, with D unresolved. Per the germline V gene, CDR1 is MNHEY and CDR2 is SVGAGI. The V gene lost 2 bases and the J gene lost 2 bases, with 13 bases spanning the gap. The CDR3 has 15 residues. CDR3 bases: TGTGCCAGCAGTTACGGCCCGGGTCTCCCCTACGAGCAGTACTTC. Residues: CASSYGPGLPYEQYF.

The chain joins TRBV7-2 to TRBJ2-5; 12 bases line up with TRBD2. Germline CDR1 reads SGHTA; CDR2 reads FQGNSA. V shed 5 bases, J shed 5 bases, and the junction held 6 bases outside the gene matches. The CDR3 runs to 15 residues. DNA of the CDR3: TGTGCCAGCAGCCCGGGACTAGCGGGTCCGGAGACCCAGTACTTC. It is translated as CASSPGLAGPETQYF.

This chain joins TRBV7-8 and TRBJ1-1; the D is unclear. The CDR3 has 13 amino acids. The V and J ends lost 4 bases and 3 bases respectively, with 9 bases between them. CDR1 and CDR2 (germline): SGHVS, FQNEAQ. The CDR3 DNA is TGTGCCAGCAGCTCGGGATCCGACACTGAAGCTTTCTTT. Its translation: CASSSGSDTEAFF.

This clone has just a few counts. This chain joins TRBV6-5 and TRBJ2-7, with D hard to call. Germline V gene data show CDR1 as MNHEY and CDR2 as SVGAGI. V lost 0 bases and J lost 3, with 12 bases in between. This CDR3 spans 15 amino acids. CDR3 loop: CASSYSIGRSYEQYF. The CDR3 DNA sequence: TGTGCCAGCAGTTACTCGATTGGTAGGAGCTACGAGCAGTACTTC.

A note on this clone: Other nucleotide sequences from this sample produce the same CDR3. The rearrangement links TRBV2 to TRBJ1-5; no clear D. Trimming left V 4 bases short and J 7 bases short, with 14 bases between. This CDR3 comprises 14 residues. Germline V lookup: CDR1 SNHLY, CDR2 FYNNEI. The CDR3 nucleotides read TGTGCCAGCAGTGTTATACAGTCACACCAGCCCCAGCATTTT. This translates into CASSVIQSHQPQHF.

This clone was counted once. The chain links TRBV6-5 to TRBJ1-1; 8 bases agree with TRBD1. CDR1 and CDR2 from the germline V gene are MNHEY and SVGAGI. The CDR3 runs to 16 residues. Germline trimming cut 4 bases from V and 11 bases from J; bases unmatched to any gene: 18. CDR3 DNA: TGTGCCAGCAGTTCTCCCGGACAGGGACAGCAGGCGGAGGCTTTCTTT. It codes for CASSSPGQGQQAEAFF.

The chain recombines TRBV5-1 with TRBJ1-2; 10 nucleotides line up with TRBD1. This CDR3 has 14 amino acids. The J segment lost 8 bases and the V segment lost 3 bases, leaving 7 bases of the junction unmatched. Germline-derived CDR1 and CDR2 are SGHRS and YFSETQ. The CDR3 loop is CASSSRQGAEGYTF. CDR3 DNA sequence: TGCGCCAGCAGCTCCCGACAGGGGGCTGAGGGCTACACCTTC. Full variable domain (outside the CDR3, taken from reference TRBV5-1 and TRBJ1-2): KAGVTQTPRYLIKTRGQQVTLSCSPISGHRSVSWYQQTPGQGLQFLFEYFSETQRNKGNFPGRFSGRQFSNSRSEMNVSTLELGDSALYLCASSSRQGAEGYTFGSGTRLTVV.

V and J are TRBV6-1 and TRBJ1-5; TRBD1 might be the D (6 bases). Germline-derived CDR1 and CDR2 are MNHNS and SASEGT. This CDR3 comprises 13 residues. V lost 8 bases to trimming and J lost 2 bases, with 10 bases between them. The CDR3 DNA follows: TGTGCCAGCGGCTCAGGGGGCAATCAGCCCCAGCATTTT. This codes for CASGSGGNQPQHF.

This chain links TRBV4-2 with TRBJ2-1; a weak D match, TRBD1 (5 bases). Trimming cost V 0 bases and J 6 bases, with 9 bases left between them. The CDR3 is made up of 14 amino acids. Per germline, CDR1 LGHNA and CDR2 YNFKEQ. CDR3 in DNA: TGTGCCAGCAGCCAAGATGTAGGGGTCAATGAGCAGTTCTTC. The encoded protein is CASSQDVGVNEQFF.

The chain carries TRBV6-1 and TRBJ2-3; no reliable D call. The CDR3 loop spans 14 amino acids. CDR1 MNHNS and CDR2 SASEGT come from the germline V gene. V was pared by 4 bases and J by 0 bases, with 8 bases between. Here the CDR3 DNA reads TGTGCCAGCAGTGGGCAGTTAAGCACAGATACGCAGTATTTT. Amino acid sequence: CASSGQLSTDTQYF.

The chain uses TRBV21-1 and TRBJ2-3; the table's D gene call, TRBD2, was not cross checked with the DNA. TRBV21-1 is deemed a pseudogene. The CDR3 is 9 amino acids. The CDR3 DNA reads TGTGCCCCCCGTCATACGCAGTATTTT. It encodes CAPRHTQYF.

This chain links TRBV28 with TRBJ2-1; 8 positions match TRBD2. V trimming: 7 bases; J trimming: 0 bases; junction bases outside the gene matches: 2. CDR1 and CDR2 from the germline V gene are MDHEN and SYDVKM. This CDR3 is built from 14 residues. The CDR3 nucleotides read TGTGCCAGCAAGGGACTAGACTCCTACAATGAGCAGTTCTTC. This sequence encodes CASKGLDSYNEQFF.

The rearrangement uses TRBV30 and TRBJ2-1, with no clear D. V was clipped by 8 bases and J by 2 bases, with 19 bases between them. CDR1 and CDR2 (germline): GTSNPN, SVGIG (reference sequence). This CDR3 spans 15 amino acids. CDR3 in amino acids: CASIADRQPYNEQFF. CDR3 DNA: TGTGCCAGTATAGCCGACCGCCAGCCCTACAATGAGCAGTTCTTC.

The CDR3 region has the DNA TGTGCCAGCAGTTACGGGACAGGTCAAGAGACCCAGTACTTC. Its protein is CASSYGTGQETQYF. The chain combines TRBV6-5 with TRBJ2-5, with TRBD1 matching over 8 bases. The V gene's germline CDR1 is MNHEY and CDR2 SVGAGI. Trimming cost V 2 bases and J 2 bases; bases outside gene matches: 1. CDR3 length: 14 residues.